This T cell receptor (beta chain) was sequenced in a study of blood T cells in healthy people across ages. A sample-barcoded 5' primer and a J-beta primer mix were used in a second PCR of about 7 to 12 cycles. TCRdb reanalysed the 5' RACE reads using MiXCR and keeps one entry per CDR3 protein. Of 800,000 to 1,300,000 distinct CDR3 sequences in the sample, roughly 24% were seen once. This CDR3 has 14 residues. The germline V gene encodes CDR1 SQVTM and CDR2 ANQGSEA. These same records also appear under a second study, on T cells of mothers and their children.

The chain is built from TRBV29-1 and TRBJ2-1, with D perhaps TRBD1 or TRBD2 (5 bases each). The better agreement between TRBJ2-7 and the DNA end casts doubt on the J call. Specimen: blood. The TCR sequence derives from a girl aged 2 to 10 in good health. This chain's CDR3 is CSVEFSGTSYEQYF. CDR3 sequence (DNA): TGCAGCGTTGAATTTTCCGGGACCTCCTACGAGCAGTACTTC.